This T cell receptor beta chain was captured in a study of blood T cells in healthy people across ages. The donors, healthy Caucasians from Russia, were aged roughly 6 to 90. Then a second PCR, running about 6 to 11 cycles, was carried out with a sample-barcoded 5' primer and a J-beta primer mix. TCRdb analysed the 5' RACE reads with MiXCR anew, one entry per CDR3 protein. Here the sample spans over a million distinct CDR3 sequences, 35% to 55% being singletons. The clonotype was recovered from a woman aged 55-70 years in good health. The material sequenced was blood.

The CDR3 sequence is CASSFLRGVREQYF. The CDR3 DNA is TGTGCCAGCAGTTTCCTCAGAGGGGTGAGGGAGCAGTACTTC. This sequence joins TRBV12-3 or TRBV12-4 and TRBJ2-7, with D possibly being TRBD1 or TRBD2 (5 bases each). This CDR3 has 14 residues. The V gene lost 3 bases and the J gene lost 7 bases, with 16 bases spanning the gap.